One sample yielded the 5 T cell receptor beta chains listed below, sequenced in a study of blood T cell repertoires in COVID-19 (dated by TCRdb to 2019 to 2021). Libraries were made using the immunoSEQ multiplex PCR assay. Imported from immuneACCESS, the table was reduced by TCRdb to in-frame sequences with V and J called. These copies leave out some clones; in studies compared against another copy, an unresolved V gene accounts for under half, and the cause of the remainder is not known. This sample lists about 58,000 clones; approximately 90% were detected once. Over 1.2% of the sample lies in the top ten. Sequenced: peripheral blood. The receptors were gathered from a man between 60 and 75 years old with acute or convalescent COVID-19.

The CDR3: CASSWGQLSSYNEQFF. The DNA for the CDR3 is TGTGCCAGCAGCTGGGGACAGCTAAGCTCCTACAATGAGCAGTTCTTC. The chain uses TRBV5-5 and TRBJ2-1; TRBD1 matches at 7 bases. Germline values: CDR1 SGHKS, CDR2 YYEKEE (reference sequence). Germline trimming cut 3 bases from V and 0 bases from J; bases unmatched to any gene: 6. This CDR3 is built from 16 residues.

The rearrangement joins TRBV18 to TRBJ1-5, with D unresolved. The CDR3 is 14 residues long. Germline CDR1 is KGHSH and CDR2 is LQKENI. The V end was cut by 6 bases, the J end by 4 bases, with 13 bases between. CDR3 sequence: CASSGVRSNQPQHF. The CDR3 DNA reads TGTGCCAGCTCCGGGGTGCGGTCTAATCAGCCCCAGCATTTT.

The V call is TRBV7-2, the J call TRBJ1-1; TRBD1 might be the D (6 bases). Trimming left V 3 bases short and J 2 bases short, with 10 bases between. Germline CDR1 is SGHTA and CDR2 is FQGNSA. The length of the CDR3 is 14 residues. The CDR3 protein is CASSLGARNTEAFF. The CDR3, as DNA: TGTGCCAGCAGCTTGGGGGCGCGTAACACTGAAGCTTTCTTT.

CDR3 sequence reads: CASSQRGVSSTDTQYF. The CDR3 DNA reads TGTGCCAGCTCACAACGGGGGGTCTCTAGCACAGATACGCAGTATTTT. The rearrangement uses TRBV18 and TRBJ2-3; 7 nucleotides align to TRBD2. The trim removed 4 bases at V and 0 bases at J, leaving 7 bases unmatched. CDR3 size: 16 residues. Germline V gives CDR1 KGHSH, CDR2 LQKENI. The variable domain in full, completed from reference TRBV18 and TRBJ2-3, reads NAGVMQNPRHLVRRRGQEARLRCSPMKGHSHVYWYRQLPEEGLKFMVYLQKENIIDESGMPKERFSAEFPKEGPSILRIQQVVRGDSAAYFCASSQRGVSSTDTQYFGPGTRLTVL.

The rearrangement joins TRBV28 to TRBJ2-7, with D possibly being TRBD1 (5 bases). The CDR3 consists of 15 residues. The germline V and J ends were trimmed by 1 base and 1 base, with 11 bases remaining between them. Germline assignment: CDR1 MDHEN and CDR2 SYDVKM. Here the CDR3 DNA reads TGTGCCAGCAGTTTATCGGTCCCAGGGTCCTACGAGCAGTACTTC. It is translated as CASSLSVPGSYEQYF.